A single sample gave rise to the 16 T cell receptor beta chains below, sequenced in a study of shared clonotypes between healthy human individuals. Produced via immunoSEQ multiplex PCR; TCRdb's table is partial and in-frame only. This sample has around 2.1 million clones, with approximately 94% found just once. The source material was naive CD4+ T cells sorted from blood. Subset reported: CD45RA+ positively selected. These receptors all stem from a man aged 18 to 29 in good health.

The rearrangement joins TRBV19 to TRBJ2-5; the match to TRBD1 covers 10 bases. Unmatched junction bases numbered 8, after V lost 5 bases and J lost 5 bases. The length of the CDR3 is 15 residues. Germline CDR1 and CDR2: LNHDA and SQIVND (reference sequence). Here the CDR3 reads CASSADRGHGETQYF. The CDR3 DNA follows: TGTGCCAGTAGTGCCGACAGGGGGCACGGGGAGACCCAGTACTTC.

V is TRBV28 and J is TRBJ2-1; TRBD2 matches 8 bases. This CDR3 has 16 residues. Germline values: CDR1 MDHEN, CDR2 SYDVKM. The J segment lost 4 bases and the V segment lost 3 bases, leaving 8 bases of the junction unmatched. The CDR3 loop reads CASSLKRGISYNEQFF. For the CDR3, the DNA is TGTGCCAGCAGTTTGAAGCGGGGGATTTCTTACAATGAGCAGTTCTTC.

The gene calls are TRBV10-3 and TRBJ2-7; D gene ambiguous. V was trimmed by 10 bases and J by 3 bases, leaving 13 bases between them. This CDR3 spans 12 amino acids. Looked up from germline, CDR1 is ENHRY and CDR2 is SYGVKD. CDR3 amino acids: CATAVAVYEQYF. In nucleotides, the CDR3 is TGTGCCACCGCGGTTGCGGTCTACGAGCAGTACTTC.

This clone showed up just once. V usage is TRBV5-4 and J usage is TRBJ2-3, with D tentatively TRBD1 (6 bases). The CDR3 length is 13 residues. Trimming cost V 5 bases and J 5 bases, with 12 bases left between them. From germline, CDR1 is SGHNT and CDR2 YYREEE (reference sequence). The CDR3 DNA reads as TGTGCCAGCAGTTCCGACAGGAAAGATACGCAGTATTTT. Its translation: CASSSDRKDTQYF.

V is TRBV6-1 and J is TRBJ1-1; no definite D call. In germline, CDR1 is MNHNS, CDR2 SASEGT. The V gene lost 6 bases and the J gene lost 7 bases, with 15 bases spanning the gap. The length of the CDR3 is 13 residues. The CDR3 DNA is TGTGCCAGCAGCGGACTGGAGGGCAGTGAAGCTTTCTTT. This encodes CASSGLEGSEAFF.

The rearrangement uses TRBV19 and TRBJ1-6; D is perhaps TRBD1 (6 bases). Between the trimmed V and J ends, which lost 6 bases and 15 bases, there was a span of 27 bases. The V gene's germline CDR1 is LNHDA and CDR2 SQIVND (reference sequence). This CDR3 has 16 amino acids. In nucleotides, the CDR3 is TGTGCCAGTAGCCTCGGACAGTTGGGGGGCCTAGAATTCCTCCACTTT. Residues: CASSLGQLGGLEFLHF.

V and J are TRBV7-2 and TRBJ2-7, with 7 bases lining up with TRBD2. The V and J ends lost 5 bases and 4 bases, in that order; junction bases with no gene match: 5. The CDR3 consists of 13 residues. Germline CDR1 reads SGHTA; CDR2 reads FQGNSA. This CDR3 reads CASSPAGIYEQYF. The CDR3 DNA follows: TGTGCCAGCAGCCCAGCGGGGATTTACGAGCAGTACTTC.

This chain uses TRBV7-2 with TRBJ2-1, with 7 positions matching TRBD1. V trimming: 6 bases; J trimming: 2 bases; junction bases outside the gene matches: 4. CDR1 is SGHTA and CDR2 is FQGNSA in the germline V gene. CDR3 length equals 14 residues. CDR3 DNA: TGTGCCAGCAGTGGACAGGAGCCCTACAATGAGCAGTTCTTC. This translates into CASSGQEPYNEQFF.

The rearrangement uses TRBV15 and TRBJ1-1, with D perhaps matching TRBD1 (6 bases). V lost 3 bases and J 8 bases, leaving 13 bases between the germline ends. The germline CDR1 and CDR2 sequences are LNHNV and YYDKDF (reference sequence). This CDR3 contains 13 residues. The CDR3 reads CATSSEQGSEAFF. The CDR3 DNA reads as TGTGCCACCAGCAGTGAACAGGGATCCGAAGCTTTCTTT.

This rearrangement joins TRBV18 to TRBJ2-5; 7 positions agree with TRBD2. Per germline, CDR1 KGHSH and CDR2 LQKENI. This CDR3 region has 14 residues. J gave up 5 bases and V 5 bases, and 8 bases lay outside the gene matches. The CDR3 coding sequence is TGTGCCAGCTCAGACCTGACTAGCATGGAGACCCAGTACTTC. This encodes CASSDLTSMETQYF.

V and J are TRBV10-1 and TRBJ1-1; D might be TRBD1 (6 bases). Trimming cost V 6 bases and J 8 bases, with 16 bases left between them. From germline, CDR1 is WNHNN and CDR2 SYGVQD (reference sequence). The CDR3 spans 13 residues. This chain's CDR3 is CASSLSGDGEAFF. CDR3 coding DNA: TGCGCCAGCAGCCTCTCAGGGGACGGAGAAGCTTTCTTT.

Turning to this clone: Different DNA sequences within this sample yield the same CDR3. The genes are TRBV10-1 and TRBJ1-1; 8 positions match TRBD1. J lost 4 bases, V lost 9 bases, and 4 bases had no gene match. CDR1 and CDR2 from the germline V gene are WNHNN and SYGVQD (reference sequence). This CDR3 spans 12 amino acids. CDR3 DNA sequence: TGCGCCAGTTCAGGGGGCGGCACTGAAGCTTTCTTT. It specifies CASSGGGTEAFF.

V and J are TRBV11-2 and TRBJ1-3; D unclear. Germline V gene data show CDR1 as SGHAT and CDR2 as FQNNGV. This CDR3 spans 14 amino acids. Trimming pared 0 bases from V and 4 bases from J, leaving 7 bases between. CDR3 sequence reads: CASSLEVLGNTIYF. CDR3 in DNA: TGTGCCAGCAGCTTAGAGGTCCTCGGAAACACCATATATTTT.

The chain carries TRBV10-1 and TRBJ2-7; possibly TRBD1 or TRBD2 for D (5 bases each). Germline V gene lookup returns CDR1 WNHNN and CDR2 SYGVQD (reference sequence). The CDR3 consists of 12 residues. Trimming took off 8 bases at V and 1 base at J, with 9 bases between the two ends. The CDR3 spells CASAGGSYEQYF. CDR3 DNA sequence: TGCGCCAGCGCTGGGGGATCCTACGAGCAGTACTTC.

This sequence joins TRBV19 and TRBJ1-2; TRBD1 is a possible D gene (5 bases). The CDR3 sequence is 19 residues long. CDR1 is LNHDA and CDR2 is SQIVND in the germline V gene (reference sequence). Trimming left V 5 bases short and J 6 bases short, with 31 bases between. The DNA for the CDR3 is TGTGCCAGTAGTCGATTTTCAGACATTGCGGGACGGCGAGAGGATGGCTACACCTTC. Protein: CASSRFSDIAGRREDGYTF.

This sequence joins TRBV7-9 and TRBJ1-2, with D possibly matching TRBD1 (6 bases). The CDR3 consists of 14 residues. The germline V gene encodes CDR1 SEHNR and CDR2 FQNEAQ (reference sequence). V shed 1 base and J shed 3 bases, with 9 bases lying between them. The CDR3 loop is CASSLDRADYGYTF. As DNA, the CDR3 is TGTGCCAGCAGCTTAGACAGGGCGGACTATGGCTACACCTTC.